This TCR beta chain derives from a study of shared clonotypes between healthy human individuals. For the study at large: CD4 naive cells filled three plates per donor, CD4 memory three, CD8 naive two and CD8 memory one. General study findings and limits: Relative to clonotypes present in all four donors, those not shared had lower generation probabilities. Only a few donors were included, so the genetic and exposure-history diversity represented was limited.

Sequencing was performed with immunoSEQ multiplex PCR; in TCRdb, only in-frame clones are kept and a portion is missing. The data contain around 2.1 million clones, about 92% of them singletons. Trimming took 2 bases from V and 0 from J, leaving 11 bases between them. Germline CDR1 SGHDT, CDR2 YYEEEE. CDR3 length equals 15 residues. Naive CD8 cells, CD45RO-negative and positively selected for CCR7, excluded terminally differentiated effector memory CD45RA+ cells. The donors, healthy adults who were HIV-negative, had experienced no recent acute infections or vaccinations. With regard to this clone: Antigen: not known.

Source material: naive CD8+ T cells from PBMCs. The chain combines TRBV5-6 with TRBJ1-2; D remains ambiguous. This clonotype was obtained from a man aged 18 to 29 in good health. Some clones in this sample may be carry-over from other donors' samples. CDR3 nucleotide sequence: TGTGCCAGCAGCTTAGAGGGCGCCTCTAACTATGGCTACACCTTC. This codes for CASSLEGASNYGYTF.